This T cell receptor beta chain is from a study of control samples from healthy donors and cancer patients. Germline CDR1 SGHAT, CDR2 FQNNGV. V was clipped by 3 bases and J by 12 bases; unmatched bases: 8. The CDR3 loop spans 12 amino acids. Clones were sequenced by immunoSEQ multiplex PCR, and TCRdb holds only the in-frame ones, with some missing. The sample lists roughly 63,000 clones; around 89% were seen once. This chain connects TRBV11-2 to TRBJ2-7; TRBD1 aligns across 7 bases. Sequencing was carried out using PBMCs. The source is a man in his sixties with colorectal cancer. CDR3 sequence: CASSLGEGGLYF. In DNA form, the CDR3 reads TGTGCCAGCAGCTTGGGGGAAGGGGGCCTGTACTTC.